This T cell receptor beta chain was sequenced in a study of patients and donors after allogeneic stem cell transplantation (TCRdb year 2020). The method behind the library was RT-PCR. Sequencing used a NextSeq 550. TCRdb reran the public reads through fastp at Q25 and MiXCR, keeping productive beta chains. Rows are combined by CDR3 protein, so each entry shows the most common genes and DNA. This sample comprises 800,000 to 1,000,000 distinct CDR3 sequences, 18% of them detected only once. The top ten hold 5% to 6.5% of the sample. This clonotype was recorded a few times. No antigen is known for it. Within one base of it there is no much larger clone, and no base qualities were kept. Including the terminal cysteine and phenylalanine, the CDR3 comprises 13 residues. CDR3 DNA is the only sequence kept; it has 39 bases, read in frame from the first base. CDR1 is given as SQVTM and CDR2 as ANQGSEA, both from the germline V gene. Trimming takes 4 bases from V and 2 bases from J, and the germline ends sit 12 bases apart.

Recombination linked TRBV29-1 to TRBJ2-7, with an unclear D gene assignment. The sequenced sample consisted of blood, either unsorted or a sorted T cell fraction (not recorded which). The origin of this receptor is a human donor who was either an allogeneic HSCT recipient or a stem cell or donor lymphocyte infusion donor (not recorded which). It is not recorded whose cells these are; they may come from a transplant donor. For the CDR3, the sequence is CSVVTGNAYEQYF. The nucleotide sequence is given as TGCAGCGTTGTCACCGGCAACGCCTACGAGCAGTACTTC.